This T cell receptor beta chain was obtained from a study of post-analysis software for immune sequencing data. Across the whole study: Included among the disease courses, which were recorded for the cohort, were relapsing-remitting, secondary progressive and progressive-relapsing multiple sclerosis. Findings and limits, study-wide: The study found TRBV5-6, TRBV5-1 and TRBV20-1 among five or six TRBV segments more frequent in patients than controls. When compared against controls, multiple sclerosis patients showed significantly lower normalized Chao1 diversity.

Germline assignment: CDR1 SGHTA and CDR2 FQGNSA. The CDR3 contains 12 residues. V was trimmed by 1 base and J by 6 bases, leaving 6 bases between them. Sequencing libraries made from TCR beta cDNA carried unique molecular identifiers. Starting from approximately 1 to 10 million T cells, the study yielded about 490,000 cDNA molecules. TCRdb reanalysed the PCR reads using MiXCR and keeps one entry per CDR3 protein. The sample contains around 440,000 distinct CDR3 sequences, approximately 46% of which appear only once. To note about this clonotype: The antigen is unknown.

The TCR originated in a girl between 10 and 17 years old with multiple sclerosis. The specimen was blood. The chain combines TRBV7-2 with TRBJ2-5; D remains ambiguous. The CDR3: CASSLVVKTQYF. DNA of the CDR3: TGTGCCAGCAGCTTAGTGGTGAAGACCCAGTACTTC.